The 24 T cell receptor beta chains below come from one sample, sequenced in a study of blood T cell repertoires in COVID-19. TCRdb's copy holds only in-frame clones and misses some; the assay was immunoSEQ multiplex PCR. Of under 300,000 clones in the sample, approximately 92% were seen once. Sequencing was performed on PBMCs or T cells enriched from blood (not recorded which). These receptors originate from a woman younger than 30 who had recovered from COVID-19.

In this sample, this clone turned up once. V usage is TRBV10-2 and J usage is TRBJ1-2; a weak D match, TRBD1 (6 bases). The germline V gene encodes CDR1 WSHSY and CDR2 SAAADI. Trimming took off 8 bases at V and 2 bases at J, with 9 bases between the two ends. CDR3 length: 12 residues. The CDR3 here is CASSGHNYGYTF. CDR3 nucleotide sequence: TGCGCCAGCTCGGGACACAACTATGGCTACACCTTC.

The rearrangement uses TRBV9 and TRBJ2-5, with 8 positions matching TRBD1. The CDR3 is made up of 18 amino acids. Trimming at V came to 2 bases and at J to 2 bases, leaving 14 bases not matched to a gene. Looked up from germline, CDR1 is SGDLS and CDR2 is YYNGEE. CDR3 bases: TGTGCCAGCAGCGTTAGGCCCGGGACAGGAAGTTGGCAAGAGACCCAGTACTTC. Protein product: CASSVRPGTGSWQETQYF.

The chain has TRBV7-8 and TRBJ2-1; the match to TRBD2 covers 13 bases. Looked up from germline, CDR1 is SGHVS and CDR2 is FQNEAQ. The CDR3 consists of 17 residues. The V segment lost 5 bases and the J segment 6 bases; nucleotides outside the gene matches: 10. The CDR3 DNA is TGTGCCAGCAGCCCAGGACTAGCGGGGGAAGTAGGCAATGAGCAGTTCTTC. This codes for CASSPGLAGEVGNEQFF.

This sequence joins TRBV19 and TRBJ1-2, with D possibly TRBD1 on 5 matching bases. Trimming took off 2 bases at V and 8 bases at J, with 12 bases between the two ends. Germline V gene sequence: CDR1 LNHDA, CDR2 SQIVND (reference sequence). The CDR3 consists of 13 residues. The CDR3 region is CASSIRWGDGYTF. CDR3 DNA sequence: TGTGCCAGTAGTATACGGTGGGGCGACGGCTACACCTTC. The complete variable domain, with remaining parts taken from reference TRBV19 and TRBJ1-2, reads DGGITQSPKYLFRKEGQNVTLSCEQNLNHDAMYWYRQDPGQGLRLIYYSQIVNDFQKGDIAEGYSVSREKKESFPLTVTSAQKNPTAFYLCASSIRWGDGYTFGSGTRLTVV.

This CDR3 is CASTSGGYGYTF. Here the CDR3 DNA reads TGTGCCAGCACCTCAGGGGGCTATGGCTACACCTTC. J is TRBJ1-2 and V is TRBV28, with 7 bases matching TRBD1. The CDR3 is 12 amino acids. Germline loops: CDR1 MDHEN, CDR2 SYDVKM. J lost 4 bases, V lost 7 bases, and 3 bases had no gene match.

The V call is TRBV6-4, the J call TRBJ2-3, with 11 positions matching TRBD2. The J segment lost 7 bases and the V segment lost 2 bases, leaving 8 bases of the junction unmatched. CDR3 length: 16 amino acids. CDR1 is MRHNA, CDR2 SNTAGT, per germline. CDR3 DNA sequence: TGTGCCAGCAGTGACCTTAGCGGGGGGGCCGGAAATACGCAGTATTTT. It specifies CASSDLSGGAGNTQYF.

The V and J genes are TRBV19 and TRBJ1-2; 7 bases fit TRBD1. Looked up from germline, CDR1 is LNHDA and CDR2 is SQIVND (reference sequence). The CDR3 runs 13 residues. With V trimmed by 8 bases and J by 2 bases, 5 bases remained unmatched. CDR3 residues: CASQGVMNYGYTF. The CDR3 coding sequence is TGTGCCAGTCAGGGGGTGATGAACTATGGCTACACCTTC.

In nucleotides, the CDR3 is TGTGCCAGCAGCTTATCAGGGTACAGGGGCAGGGATGGAAACACCATATATTTT. Protein: CASSLSGYRGRDGNTIYF. The chain joins TRBV11-2 to TRBJ1-3, with 7 bases that match TRBD1. CDR3 size: 18 residues. Trimming removed 2 bases from V and 3 bases from J; junction bases left unmatched: 13. From germline, CDR1 is SGHAT and CDR2 FQNNGV.

The J gene is TRBJ2-3, the V gene TRBV5-1; 9 bases map to TRBD2. Trimming cost V 5 bases and J 2 bases; bases outside gene matches: 3. The CDR3 consists of 14 residues. CDR1 is SGHRS and CDR2 is YFSETQ in the germline V gene. The CDR3 protein is CASSERGDTDTQYF. CDR3 DNA: TGCGCCAGCAGTGAGCGGGGGGACACAGATACGCAGTATTTT.

V usage is TRBV4-1 and J usage is TRBJ1-2; 10 bases fit TRBD1. The CDR3 sequence is 15 residues long. Germline assignment: CDR1 MGHRA and CDR2 YSYEKL. Germline trimming cut 8 bases from V and 4 bases from J; bases unmatched to any gene: 10. The CDR3 coding sequence is TGCGCCAGCTCTCTGGGCCGACAGGGGGCCTATGGCTACACCTTC. Translating it yields CASSLGRQGAYGYTF.

J is TRBJ1-1 and V is TRBV19, with unresolved D. CDR1 and CDR2 from the germline V gene are LNHDA and SQIVND (reference sequence). CDR3 length equals 13 residues. Trimming shortened V by 1 base and J by 8 bases, and 11 bases separated the two germline ends. DNA of the CDR3: TGTGCCAGTAGTATAGTACTGGGCCCAGAAGCTTTCTTT. Translation: CASSIVLGPEAFF.

This chain joins TRBV5-1 and TRBJ1-1; possible D gene TRBD1, 6 bases. The CDR3 spans 13 residues. Germline lookup yields CDR1 SGHRS and CDR2 YFSETQ. V lost 4 bases to trimming and J lost 1 base, with 8 bases between them. This CDR3 is CASSRGQNTEAFF. The CDR3 coding sequence is TGCGCCAGCAGCAGGGGACAGAACACTGAAGCTTTCTTT.

This chain links TRBV3-1 (or the pseudogene TRBV3-2) with TRBJ2-3, with TRBD2 matching 14 bases. The CDR3 is made up of 18 amino acids. Germline V gene sequence: CDR1 LGHDT, CDR2 YNNKEL (reference sequence). The J segment lost 3 bases and the V segment lost 3 bases, leaving 8 bases of the junction unmatched. The CDR3 bases are TGTGCCAGCAGCCACCGCAGACTAGCGGGGGGGGAAACAGATACGCAGTATTTT. Amino acids: CASSHRRLAGGETDTQYF.

This chain links TRBV20-1 with TRBJ2-7; 7 bases match TRBD2. Germline V CDR1 and CDR2: DFQATT, SNEGSKA (reference sequence). Losses at the gene ends were 3 bases for V and 6 bases for J; bases not matched to a gene: 5. This CDR3 has 12 amino acids. The CDR3, as DNA: TGCAGTGCTAGTCCAGCGGGGAGCGAGCAGTACTTC. This gives the protein CSASPAGSEQYF.

The chain carries TRBV2 and TRBJ2-2; TRBD1 might be the D (6 bases). Trimming left V 4 bases short and J 8 bases short, with 17 bases between. The CDR3 runs 15 residues. Germline loops: CDR1 SNHLY, CDR2 FYNNEI. CDR3 loop: CASSVQGHEAGELFF. The CDR3 coding sequence is TGTGCCAGCAGTGTTCAGGGACACGAAGCGGGGGAGCTGTTTTTT.

V gene TRBV5-6 combines with J gene TRBJ2-2; 8 nucleotides match TRBD1. This CDR3 has 15 residues. The V gene end was trimmed by 4 bases and the J gene end by 4 bases; junction bases not matched to a gene: 6. CDR1 and CDR2 from the germline V gene are SGHDT and YYEEEE. The chain's CDR3 is CASSRQGNGTGELFF. The CDR3 bases are TGTGCCAGCAGCAGACAGGGGAATGGCACCGGGGAGCTGTTTTTT.

This chain connects TRBV6-1 to TRBJ1-3; D is perhaps TRBD1 (5 bases). This CDR3 is built from 17 residues. Germline V gives CDR1 MNHNS, CDR2 SASEGT. V dropped 2 bases and J dropped 0 bases, with 14 bases sitting between them. CDR3 DNA sequence: TGTGCCAGCAGTGAAAACCAGGGTTCCAGCTCTGGAAACACCATATATTTT. Its protein is CASSENQGSSSGNTIYF.

The gene calls are TRBV24-1 and TRBJ1-5; 8 nucleotides align to TRBD1. Germline CDR1 reads KGHDR; CDR2 reads SFDVKD. CDR3 length: 13 amino acids. The V segment lost 11 bases and the J segment 7 bases; nucleotides outside the gene matches: 9. The chain's CDR3 is CAISSGGRQPQHF. CDR3 sequence (DNA): TGTGCCATATCCTCAGGGGGCCGGCAGCCCCAGCATTTT.

The rearrangement links TRBV9 to TRBJ1-1; no clear D. Germline V CDR1 and CDR2: SGDLS, YYNGEE. V was shortened by 4 bases and J by 0 bases, with 16 bases between the two germline ends. The CDR3 is made up of 16 amino acids. The CDR3 region is CASSPGFRAMNTEAFF. In DNA, the CDR3 is TGTGCCAGCAGCCCGGGATTTAGGGCTATGAACACTGAAGCTTTCTTT.

CDR3 nucleotides: TGTGCCAGCAGTCGGGGACTAGCGGTAGACAATGAGCAGTTCTTC. It yields the protein CASSRGLAVDNEQFF. This rearrangement joins TRBV6-5 to TRBJ2-1, with 11 bases fitting TRBD2. CDR1 and CDR2 (germline): MNHEY, SVGAGI. V gave up 5 bases and J gave up 5 bases; unmatched junction bases: 5. The CDR3 has 15 amino acids.

The chain combines TRBV12-5 with TRBJ2-3, with 8 positions matching TRBD2. Germline CDR1 reads LGHNT; CDR2 reads FRNRAP. The junction had 15 bases not matched to a gene; V was cut back by 8 bases and J by 2 bases. This CDR3 is built from 17 residues. The CDR3 sequence is CASRAGAGELYTDTQYF. The CDR3 DNA reads TGTGCTAGTAGAGCGGGGGCCGGGGAGTTATACACAGATACGCAGTATTTT.

The chain has TRBV13 and TRBJ1-4; D is unresolved. Germline V CDR1 and CDR2: PRHDT, FYEKMQ (reference sequence). The CDR3 length is 15 residues. The V and J ends lost 5 bases and 8 bases respectively, with 18 bases between them. The CDR3, as DNA: TGTGCCAGCAGCCGCCGTGAGGGCTGGCGAGAAAAACTGTTTTTT. It yields the protein CASSRREGWREKLFF.

The chain joins TRBV28 to TRBJ2-2; 10 bases are a match to TRBD2. This CDR3 region has 17 residues. Unmatched junction bases numbered 12, after V lost 8 bases and J lost 3 bases. Germline-derived CDR1 and CDR2 are MDHEN and SYDVKM. The CDR3 DNA follows: TGTGCCAGCCGGGCTAGCGGGGGCCTAGGGTACACCGGGGAGCTGTTTTTT. Encoded protein: CASRASGGLGYTGELFF.

This sequence joins TRBV9 and TRBJ2-3, with D possibly TRBD2 on 5 matching bases. The CDR3 loop spans 14 amino acids. V lost 4 bases and J 4 bases, leaving 13 bases between the germline ends. Germline CDR1 is SGDLS and CDR2 is YYNGEE. The CDR3 region has the DNA TGTGCCAGCAGCCCCGGGAAGGGCCCAGATACGCAGTATTTT. Protein: CASSPGKGPDTQYF.